Given below is one T cell receptor (beta chain) in context. This CDR3 contains 15 residues. Germline lookup yields CDR1 MDHEN and CDR2 SYDVKM. The V end lost 2 bases, the J end lost 2 bases, and 13 bases lay between the germline ends. These data originate in a study of blood T cell repertoires in COVID-19. As for the study in general: Material from acute and convalescent COVID-19 was sourced from the United States, Italy and Spain. T cells, B-cell-depleted T cells, or PBMCs supplied cDNA or gDNA.

Source study methods: Reference gene primer amplification gave nucleated cell count estimates. Generated by immunoSEQ multiplex PCR, the TCRdb table keeps only in-frame clones and is missing some. The V and J calls and clone size are taken from that table; D and trimming were inferred from the DNA. The sample lists under 100,000 clones; 80% were seen once. The sequence was obtained from a woman in her thirties or forties with active or convalescent COVID-19. Sequencing used peripheral blood. The V call is TRBV28, the J call TRBJ2-7; TRBD2 is a possible D gene (6 bases). The CDR3 DNA follows: TGTGCCAGCAGTTTAGTCGGGAGCCCGGCCTACGAGCAGTACTTC. Its translation: CASSLVGSPAYEQYF.